Listed here is a single T cell receptor (beta chain). This record belongs to a study of blood T cell repertoires in COVID-19. As for the study in general: The origin of the acute and convalescent COVID-19 samples was the United States, Italy and Spain.

Trimming removed 2 bases from V and 10 bases from J; junction bases left unmatched: 1. From germline, CDR1 is MNHEY and CDR2 SVGAGI. The CDR3 has 13 amino acids. Clones were sequenced by immunoSEQ multiplex PCR, and TCRdb holds only the in-frame ones, with some missing. Altogether some 200,000 clones are present, 85% to 90% being singletons, with the ten largest covering over 3%. Sequencing was carried out using PBMCs or T cells enriched from blood (not recorded which). The gene calls are TRBV6-5 and TRBJ1-6; 8 bases are a match to TRBD1. This sequence originates from a woman between 45 and 65 years old in a cohort exposed to, infected with or recovered from COVID-19 (not recorded which). The CDR3: CASSYGTGSPLHF. The CDR3 nucleotides are TGTGCCAGCAGTTACGGGACAGGCTCACCCCTCCACTTT.